A single sample is the source of the 24 T cell receptor beta chains below, sequenced in a study of CD8 T cells in Susac syndrome. A quantity of about 0.5 to 1 ug RNA underwent reverse transcription using random hexamers. MiXCR, applied by TCRdb to the immunoSEQ multiplex PCR reads, yields one record per CDR3 protein. The sample gives roughly 130,000 distinct CDR3 sequences, around 96% of which show up once; more than 0.095% is in the top ten. Sequencing was performed on CD4+ T cells from PBMCs. These receptors all stem from a human donor in good health.

The chain uses TRBV11-2 and TRBJ2-7, with D possibly matching TRBD1 (6 bases). V was clipped by 3 bases and J by 6 bases, with 12 bases between them. CDR1 SGHAT and CDR2 FQNNGV come from the germline V gene. This CDR3 is built from 13 residues. The chain's CDR3 is CASSFILGGEQYF. For the CDR3, the DNA is TGTGCCAGCAGCTTCATACTAGGGGGCGAGCAGTACTTC. Complete variable domain (other parts from reference TRBV11-2 and TRBJ2-7): EAGVAQSPRYKIIEKRQSVAFWCNPISGHATLYWYQQILGQGPKLLIQFQNNGVVDDSQLPKDRFSAERLKGVDSTLKIQPAKLEDSAVYLCASSFILGGEQYFGPGTRLTVT.

The chain combines TRBV15 with TRBJ2-7; TRBD2 agrees at 12 bases. The CDR3 length is 15 residues. From germline, CDR1 is LNHNV and CDR2 YYDKDF (reference sequence). V lost 5 bases, J lost 2 bases, and 4 bases stayed unmatched. As DNA, the CDR3 is TGTGCCACCAGCCAACTAGCGGGAGGCGCCTACGAGCAGTACTTC. Amino acid sequence: CATSQLAGGAYEQYF.

V gene TRBV6-2 or TRBV6-3 combines with J gene TRBJ2-7; the D is unclear. CDR1 is MNHEY, CDR2 SVGEGT, per germline. Between the trimmed V and J ends, which lost 2 bases and 3 bases, there was a span of 14 bases. This CDR3 has 15 amino acids. The CDR3 sequence: CASSYRADSFYEQYF. The CDR3 coding sequence is TGTGCCAGCAGTTACCGGGCCGACTCCTTCTACGAGCAGTACTTC.

In its sample, this clonotype was seen once. This CDR3 is CASSLREGPYF. For the CDR3, the DNA is TGTGCCAGCAGCTTAAGGGAGGGCCCGTACTTC. The chain has TRBV3-1 and TRBJ2-5; 7 bases align to TRBD2. The CDR3 runs 11 residues. The V and J ends lost 5 bases and 13 bases, in that order; junction bases with no gene match: 7. Germline CDR1 and CDR2: LGHDT and YNNKEL (reference sequence).

The V and J genes are TRBV4-1 and TRBJ2-2; TRBD1 matches 12 bases. CDR1 and CDR2 from the germline V gene are MGHRA and YSYEKL. V trimming: 2 bases; J trimming: 6 bases; junction bases outside the gene matches: 7. This CDR3 is built from 17 residues. CDR3 sequence reads: CASSQSRGQGAAGELFF. The CDR3 DNA is TGCGCCAGCAGCCAATCCCGGGGACAGGGGGCAGCCGGGGAGCTGTTTTTT.

The chain recombines TRBV3-1 with TRBJ1-1; 8 bases agree with TRBD1. Trimming cost V 4 bases and J 9 bases; bases outside gene matches: 13. Looked up from germline, CDR1 is LGHDT and CDR2 is YNNKEL (reference sequence). The length of the CDR3 is 15 residues. The CDR3 spells CASSPRVSGGRKAFF. The CDR3 bases are TGTGCCAGCAGCCCGCGTGTGTCAGGGGGCAGGAAAGCTTTCTTT.

The J gene is TRBJ2-5, the V gene TRBV24-1; D remains ambiguous. The length of the CDR3 is 14 residues. V gave up 3 bases and J gave up 4 bases, with 11 bases separating them. Germline CDR1 is KGHDR and CDR2 is SFDVKD. CDR3 nucleotides: TGTGCCACCAGTGATCCAGTCGCGGTAGAGACCCAGTACTTC. Translation gives CATSDPVAVETQYF.

The V and J genes are TRBV25-1 and TRBJ2-7; a possible D gene is TRBD2 (6 bases). CDR1 is MGHDK and CDR2 is SYGVNS in the germline V gene. The CDR3 totals 15 residues. The ends were cut back, 9 bases at V and 2 bases at J, with 20 bases in the middle. CDR3 amino acids: CASSASGGAPYEQYF. CDR3 DNA: TGTGCCAGTAGCGCCTCCGGAGGGGCGCCCTACGAGCAGTACTTC.

This rearrangement joins TRBV18 to TRBJ2-7; D is perhaps TRBD1 (5 bases). In germline, CDR1 is KGHSH, CDR2 LQKENI. V was clipped by 1 base and J by 4 bases, with 11 bases between them. The CDR3 consists of 14 residues. CDR3 nucleotide sequence: TGTGCCAGCTCACCACTGGACACCCTTTACGAGCAGTACTTC. This codes for CASSPLDTLYEQYF.

The chain joins TRBV4-2 to TRBJ2-7; 10 bases fit TRBD2. V shed 0 bases and J 7 bases; nucleotides not matched to a gene: 9. Germline V gene sequence: CDR1 LGHNA, CDR2 YNFKEQ. The CDR3 consists of 16 residues. CDR3 DNA sequence: TGTGCCAGCAGCCAAGATCTAAGCGGGAGGGGAGGTGAGCAGTACTTC. As protein: CASSQDLSGRGGEQYF.

This CDR3 is CASSYSGPTGGELFF. CDR3 DNA sequence: TGTGCCAGCAGTTACTCGGGCCCAACCGGCGGGGAGCTGTTTTTT. This chain links TRBV6-2 or TRBV6-3 with TRBJ2-2; no firm D call. Germline-derived CDR1 and CDR2 are MNHEY and SVGEGT. This CDR3 contains 15 residues. The V end was cut by 0 bases, the J end by 7 bases, with 12 bases between.

The chain has TRBV7-2 and TRBJ2-1, with D hard to call. The CDR3 runs 12 residues. The V end was cut by 2 bases, the J end by 7 bases, with 6 bases between. The germline V gene encodes CDR1 SGHTA and CDR2 FQGNSA. The CDR3 DNA sequence: TGTGCCAGCAGCTTAAGAGCGAATGAGCAGTTCTTC. It encodes CASSLRANEQFF.

The V call is TRBV19, the J call TRBJ1-2; D perhaps matches TRBD1 (6 bases). Looked up from germline, CDR1 is LNHDA and CDR2 is SQIVND (reference sequence). This CDR3 spans 12 amino acids. V was trimmed by 7 bases and J by 2 bases, leaving 8 bases between them. CDR3 sequence: CASKTGNYGYTF. Written as DNA, the CDR3 is TGTGCCAGTAAGACAGGAAACTATGGCTACACCTTC.

The chain joins TRBV20-1 to TRBJ2-5; D might be TRBD1 (6 bases). This CDR3 has 13 amino acids. V dropped 6 bases and J dropped 5 bases, with 16 bases sitting between them. Germline CDR1 reads DFQATT; CDR2 reads SNEGSKA (reference sequence). CDR3 sequence reads: CSAGQGHRETQYF. CDR3 nucleotide sequence: TGCAGTGCCGGGCAGGGGCATAGGGAGACCCAGTACTTC.

The chain links TRBV6-1 to TRBJ1-5; D is possibly TRBD1 (6 bases). Per the germline V gene, CDR1 is MNHNS and CDR2 is SASEGT. The CDR3 has 16 amino acids. V was shortened by 6 bases and J by 3 bases, with 18 bases between the two germline ends. CDR3 sequence reads: CASSEQGGVDNQPQHF. Here the CDR3 DNA reads TGTGCCAGCAGCGAACAGGGCGGGGTCGACAATCAGCCCCAGCATTTT.

The V gene is TRBV2, the J gene TRBJ2-7; TRBD1 matches 7 bases. Trimming at V came to 5 bases and at J to 9 bases, leaving 16 bases not matched to a gene. From germline, CDR1 is SNHLY and CDR2 FYNNEI. The CDR3 consists of 15 residues. CDR3 DNA: TGTGCCAGCAGTCCAGACAGGGTGGCTAGCTCGTGGCAGTACTTC. Encoded protein: CASSPDRVASSWQYF.

The chain recombines TRBV12-3 or TRBV12-4 with TRBJ2-1; D may be TRBD1 or TRBD2 (6 bases each). With 8 bases removed from V and 8 bases from J, the gap between germline ends came to 13 bases. The CDR3 extends over 12 amino acids. CDR3 coding DNA: TGTGCCAGCTCCCTCCGGGGGCATGAGCAGTTCTTC. This sequence encodes CASSLRGHEQFF.

This chain links TRBV5-1 with TRBJ2-7; possibly TRBD1 or TRBD2 for D (5 bases each). The CDR3 loop spans 16 amino acids. Trimming took 4 bases from V and 7 from J, leaving 24 bases between them. Germline values: CDR1 SGHRS, CDR2 YFSETQ. Here the CDR3 DNA reads TGCGCCAGCAGCCTCACCGGGACCCCAGCTAAGGGGGAGCAGTACTTC. Its translation is CASSLTGTPAKGEQYF.

The chain is built from TRBV20-1 and TRBJ2-7; 9 bases are a match to TRBD2. Germline V gene lookup returns CDR1 DFQATT and CDR2 SNEGSKA (reference sequence). CDR3 length: 14 amino acids. The ends lost 0 bases at V and 5 bases at J; junction bases unmatched: 5. The chain's CDR3 is CSARDSGSLHEQYF. The CDR3 DNA sequence: TGCAGTGCTAGAGATAGCGGGAGCTTGCACGAGCAGTACTTC.

The chain employs TRBV5-6 and TRBJ2-5, with TRBD2 identical over 7 bases. Germline V gene lookup returns CDR1 SGHDT and CDR2 YYEEEE. The J segment lost 1 base and the V segment lost 0 bases, leaving 6 bases of the junction unmatched. This CDR3 comprises 16 residues. The CDR3 DNA reads as TGTGCCAGCAGCTTGGTGCCTAGCGGAGGCCAAGAGACCCAGTACTTC. It translates to CASSLVPSGGQETQYF.

The chain uses TRBV7-9 and TRBJ2-2; 8 bases are a match to TRBD1. This CDR3 contains 15 residues. Trimming cost V 2 bases and J 4 bases; bases outside gene matches: 3. The germline V gene encodes CDR1 SEHNR and CDR2 FQNEAQ (reference sequence). In nucleotides, the CDR3 is TGTGCCAGCAGCTTAACAGGGGGAAGCACCGGGGAGCTGTTTTTT. It encodes CASSLTGGSTGELFF.

This clonotype was counted once. V usage is TRBV4-1 and J usage is TRBJ2-7; possibly TRBD1 for D (6 bases). V was shortened by 4 bases and J by 2 bases, with 12 bases between the two germline ends. CDR1 is MGHRA and CDR2 is YSYEKL in the germline V gene. This CDR3 has 14 residues. Written as DNA, the CDR3 is TGCGCCAGCAGCCCAGACAGGTCCCCCTACGAGCAGTACTTC. Translating it yields CASSPDRSPYEQYF.

The rearrangement joins TRBV24-1 to TRBJ2-2; D remains unclear. Between the trimmed V and J ends, which lost 4 bases and 1 base, there was a span of 12 bases. This CDR3 is 16 amino acids long. The germline CDR1 and CDR2 sequences are KGHDR and SFDVKD. Written as DNA, the CDR3 is TGTGCCACCAGTGACCCGATCCCTGAGAACACCGGGGAGCTGTTTTTT. Translated: CATSDPIPENTGELFF.

The CDR3 here is CSVVQGTVAYGYTF. In nucleotides, the CDR3 is TGCAGCGTTGTACAGGGAACCGTGGCGTATGGCTACACCTTC. This chain uses TRBV29-1 with TRBJ1-2; a possible D gene is TRBD1 (6 bases). In germline, CDR1 is SQVTM, CDR2 ANQGSEA. The CDR3 has 14 amino acids. V gave up 4 bases and J gave up 5 bases, with 17 bases separating them.